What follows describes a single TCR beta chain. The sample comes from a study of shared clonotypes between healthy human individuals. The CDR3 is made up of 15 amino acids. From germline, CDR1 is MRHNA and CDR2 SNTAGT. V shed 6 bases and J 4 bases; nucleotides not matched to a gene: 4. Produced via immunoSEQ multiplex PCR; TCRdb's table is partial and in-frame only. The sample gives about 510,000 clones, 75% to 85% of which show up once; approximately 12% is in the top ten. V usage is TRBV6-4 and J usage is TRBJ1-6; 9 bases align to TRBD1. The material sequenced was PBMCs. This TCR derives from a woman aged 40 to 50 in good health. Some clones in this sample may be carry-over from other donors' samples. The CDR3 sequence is CASSPDRGYNSPLHF. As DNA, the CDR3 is TGTGCCAGCAGCCCGGACAGGGGATATAATTCACCCCTCCACTTT.